The subject of this entry is one T cell receptor beta chain. Its antigen is not identified. Healthy people donating bone marrow made up the donors. These data originate in a study of cytomegalovirus exposure and HLA in healthy donors. Study-level results: In presence/absence analyses, roughly uniform sequencing depth across donors was assumed.

PCR involved 60 Vbeta and 13 Jbeta primers. Profiled with immunoSEQ multiplex PCR; TCRdb holds only in-frame clones, not every one. In the table there are about 100,000 clones, around 76% of which are singletons. The CDR3 spans 12 residues. Trimming cost V 7 bases and J 4 bases, with 8 bases left between them. The germline gives CDR1 SNHLY, CDR2 FYNNEI. Sequencing input: PBMCs. The sequence was obtained from a middle-aged man in good health and CMV-seropositive. The chain joins TRBV2 to TRBJ1-5; the D is unclear. The CDR3 coding sequence is TGTGCCAGCACGGGAGGGAATCAGCCCCAGCATTTT. Translating gives CASTGGNQPQHF.